One and the same sample provided the 28 T cell receptor beta chains below, sequenced in a study of blood T cell repertoires in COVID-19. This table comes from immunoSEQ multiplex PCR, and its TCRdb copy is limited to in-frame clones, with some not included. The table lists 150,000 to 200,000 clones, about 88% of them singletons. Sequences were obtained from PBMCs or T cells enriched from blood (not recorded which). These receptor sequences come from a woman younger than 30 who had recovered from COVID-19.

The table lists this clone with a count of one. V and J are TRBV10-3 and TRBJ2-7, with no clear D. The germline CDR1 and CDR2 sequences are ENHRY and SYGVKD. With 8 bases removed from V and 0 bases from J, the gap between germline ends came to 14 bases. This CDR3 comprises 14 residues. The CDR3 loop reads CAIGSGPASYEQYF. The CDR3 bases are TGTGCCATCGGGTCTGGGCCGGCCTCCTACGAGCAGTACTTC.

Only one count was recorded for this clone. This rearrangement joins TRBV28 to TRBJ1-3; D gene uncertain. The CDR3 runs 18 residues. Germline CDR1 MDHEN, CDR2 SYDVKM. The V and J ends lost 2 bases and 0 bases respectively, with 17 bases between them. The CDR3 sequence: CASSLPRGGRFSGNTIYF. In DNA form, the CDR3 reads TGTGCCAGCAGTTTACCTCGGGGAGGGAGATTCTCTGGAAACACCATATATTTT.

V is TRBV4-1 and J is TRBJ2-2; TRBD2 agrees at 8 bases. This CDR3 is built from 15 residues. J gave up 5 bases and V 3 bases, and 5 bases lay outside the gene matches. Per germline, CDR1 MGHRA and CDR2 YSYEKL. The CDR3 region is CASSQPTSATGELFF. The CDR3 DNA reads TGCGCCAGCAGCCAGCCGACTAGCGCAACCGGGGAGCTGTTTTTT.

CDR3 protein: CASTVAGDNQPQHF. CDR3 sequence (DNA): TGTGCCAGCACCGTCGCGGGGGACAATCAGCCCCAGCATTTT. The chain combines TRBV28 with TRBJ1-5; possibly TRBD1 for D (5 bases). Trimming removed 7 bases at V and 3 bases at J, with 13 bases between. Germline loops: CDR1 MDHEN, CDR2 SYDVKM. The CDR3 sequence is 14 residues long. The entire variable domain, with the rest obtained from reference TRBV28 and TRBJ1-5, is as follows: DVKVTQSSRYLVKRTGEKVFLECVQDMDHENMFWYRQDPGLGLRLIYFSYDVKMKEKGDIPEGYSVSREKKERFSLILESASTNQTSMYLCASTVAGDNQPQHFGDGTRLSIL.

This clone was counted once. The V and J genes are TRBV28 and TRBJ2-5; no clear D gene. This CDR3 spans 13 amino acids. V lost 3 bases and J lost 1, with 6 bases in between. In germline, CDR1 is MDHEN, CDR2 SYDVKM. The CDR3 loop is CASSFAGQETQYF. The CDR3 DNA follows: TGTGCCAGCAGTTTTGCCGGCCAAGAGACCCAGTACTTC.

The chain employs TRBV13 and TRBJ1-5; D is uncertain. Germline V gene data show CDR1 as PRHDT and CDR2 as FYEKMQ (reference sequence). The V end lost 4 bases, the J end lost 1 base, and 8 bases lay between the germline ends. There are 14 residues in the CDR3. The chain's CDR3 is CASSSAQSNQPQHF. In DNA, the CDR3 is TGTGCCAGCAGCTCCGCCCAGAGCAATCAGCCCCAGCATTTT.

The V call is TRBV4-3, the J call TRBJ1-2; TRBD1 agrees at 7 bases. Per germline, CDR1 LGHNA and CDR2 YSLEER. With 3 bases clipped from V and 7 bases from J, the junction kept 11 bases outside the gene matches. The CDR3 runs to 15 residues. Here the CDR3 DNA reads TGCGCCAGCAGCCAGAAGACAGGGAAACCCCTTGGCTACACCTTC. Its translation is CASSQKTGKPLGYTF.

The genes are TRBV2 and TRBJ2-7; D is possibly TRBD1 (6 bases). The V end was cut by 2 bases, the J end by 1 base, with 15 bases between. The CDR3 consists of 16 residues. The germline V gene encodes CDR1 SNHLY and CDR2 FYNNEI. CDR3 nucleotide sequence: TGTGCCAGCAGTGAATACGCTACAGGGTCATCCTACGAGCAGTACTTC. This codes for CASSEYATGSSYEQYF.

The V and J genes are TRBV28 and TRBJ2-7, with D unresolved. Trimming took 7 bases from V and 0 from J, leaving 16 bases between them. The CDR3 covers 15 residues. CDR1 MDHEN and CDR2 SYDVKM come from the germline V gene. The DNA of the CDR3 is TGTGCCAGCACCCTATCCCGATTAAGCTCCTACGAGCAGTACTTC. Translating gives CASTLSRLSSYEQYF.

The chain carries TRBV2 and TRBJ2-2; maybe TRBD2 (6 bases). This CDR3 is 14 amino acids long. Germline-derived CDR1 and CDR2 are SNHLY and FYNNEI. V lost 2 bases to trimming and J lost 7 bases, with 11 bases between them. The CDR3 DNA sequence: TGTGCCAGCAGTGAATCACTAGCCGGCGGGGAGCTGTTTTTT. Translated, it gives CASSESLAGGELFF.

This clone came up once. The chain links TRBV6-6 to TRBJ1-1; D uncertain. Germline values: CDR1 MNHNY, CDR2 SVGAGI (reference sequence). CDR3 length: 10 residues. V lost 2 bases to trimming and J lost 8 bases, with 3 bases between them. The CDR3 spells CASSYQEAFF. CDR3 in DNA: TGTGCCAGCAGTTACCAGGAAGCTTTCTTT.

V gene TRBV28 combines with J gene TRBJ1-2; TRBD1 aligns across 8 bases. Germline lookup yields CDR1 MDHEN and CDR2 SYDVKM. V was clipped by 9 bases and J by 4 bases; unmatched bases: 4. This CDR3 spans 12 amino acids. The CDR3 here is CASSTGVYGYTF. The CDR3 DNA sequence: TGTGCCAGTTCGACAGGGGTCTATGGCTACACCTTC.

The chain is built from TRBV10-3 and TRBJ1-1; TRBD1 aligns across 7 bases. The CDR3 is made up of 12 amino acids. The junction had 5 bases not matched to a gene; V was cut back by 3 bases and J by 10 bases. Per germline, CDR1 ENHRY and CDR2 SYGVKD. CDR3 nucleotides: TGTGCCATCAGTGACTCGACAGGGTTAGCTTTCTTT. Amino acid sequence: CAISDSTGLAFF.

The chain uses TRBV3-1 (or the pseudogene TRBV3-2) and TRBJ2-5; 10 bases fit TRBD2. This CDR3 contains 14 residues. Trimming cost V 2 bases and J 7 bases; bases outside gene matches: 4. The germline V gene encodes CDR1 LGHDT and CDR2 YNNKEL (reference sequence). The CDR3, as DNA: TGTGCCAGCAGCCAAATACAGCGGGGGGGGACCCAGTACTTC. This codes for CASSQIQRGGTQYF.

The rearrangement uses TRBV18 and TRBJ1-3; 9 nucleotides line up with TRBD1. V trimming: 6 bases; J trimming: 8 bases; junction bases outside the gene matches: 14. Germline CDR1 reads KGHSH; CDR2 reads LQKENI. This CDR3 contains 16 residues. The CDR3 region is CASSALSTGGTYTIYF. CDR3 nucleotides: TGTGCCAGCTCGGCTCTATCGACAGGGGGGACTTACACCATATATTTT. Variable domain in full (rest from reference TRBV18 and TRBJ1-3): NAGVMQNPRHLVRRRGQEARLRCSPMKGHSHVYWYRQLPEEGLKFMVYLQKENIIDESGMPKERFSAEFPKEGPSILRIQQVVRGDSAAYFCASSALSTGGTYTIYFGEGSWLTVV.

V is TRBV19 and J is TRBJ1-2; D uncertain. V was clipped by 2 bases and J by 2 bases, with 9 bases between them. This CDR3 spans 14 amino acids. Germline assignment: CDR1 LNHDA and CDR2 SQIVND (reference sequence). In nucleotides, the CDR3 is TGTGCCAGTAGTATACCCCACAGAAACTATGGCTACACCTTC. Translated, it gives CASSIPHRNYGYTF.

The chain has TRBV27 and TRBJ2-1; perhaps TRBD1 as D (5 bases). Germline V gene lookup returns CDR1 MNHEY and CDR2 SMNVEV (reference sequence). V was trimmed by 10 bases and J by 4 bases, leaving 17 bases between them. The CDR3 runs to 14 residues. This CDR3 reads CATPMWPGYNEQFF. CDR3 coding DNA: TGTGCCACCCCCATGTGGCCAGGGTACAATGAGCAGTTCTTC.

The rearrangement uses TRBV18 and TRBJ1-1; 7 positions agree with TRBD1. This CDR3 region has 11 residues. J gave up 11 bases and V 3 bases, and 3 bases lay outside the gene matches. Germline V CDR1 and CDR2: KGHSH, LQKENI. CDR3 nucleotides: TGTGCCAGCTCACCGGACAGGAAGGCTTTCTTT. Translating gives CASSPDRKAFF. The full variable domain, completed using reference TRBV18 and TRBJ1-1, is NAGVMQNPRHLVRRRGQEARLRCSPMKGHSHVYWYRQLPEEGLKFMVYLQKENIIDESGMPKERFSAEFPKEGPSILRIQQVVRGDSAAYFCASSPDRKAFFGQGTRLTVV.

The CDR3 loop reads CASSPLEGWGQPQHF. The CDR3 DNA reads TGTGCCAGCAGCCCTCTCGAGGGCTGGGGTCAGCCCCAGCATTTT. J is TRBJ1-5 and V is TRBV7-2; D not certain. CDR3 length: 15 amino acids. Per germline, CDR1 SGHTA and CDR2 FQGNSA. V was shortened by 5 bases and J by 6 bases, with 17 bases between the two germline ends.

This clone was observed a single time. This rearrangement joins TRBV28 to TRBJ2-7, with D maybe TRBD1 (6 bases). The CDR3 length is 16 residues. Germline-derived CDR1 and CDR2 are MDHEN and SYDVKM. The ends were cut back, 3 bases at V and 5 bases at J, with 20 bases in the middle. The CDR3 is CASSLGPNRVGDEQYF. The CDR3 coding sequence is TGTGCCAGCAGTTTGGGGCCCAACAGGGTAGGCGACGAGCAGTACTTC.

This clone was found a few times. The rearrangement uses TRBV5-1 and TRBJ2-3; 14 nucleotides align to TRBD2. V lost 0 bases and J lost 1; bases outside the gene matches: 4. The V gene's germline CDR1 is SGHRS and CDR2 YFSETQ. This CDR3 contains 18 residues. The DNA for the CDR3 is TGCGCCAGCAGCTTGGGACTAGCGGGGGGGCCCGGCACAGATACGCAGTATTTT. This gives the protein CASSLGLAGGPGTDTQYF.

This clone was seen a single time. The chain has TRBV9 and TRBJ2-5; a possible D gene is TRBD2 (7 bases). Germline V gene data show CDR1 as SGDLS and CDR2 as YYNGEE. The V end lost 0 bases, the J end lost 3 bases, and 18 bases lay between the germline ends. The CDR3 is 17 residues long. The CDR3 nucleotides read TGTGCCAGCAGCGTAGGAGGGGGGGTAGCGGAGAAAGAGACCCAGTACTTC. Protein product: CASSVGGGVAEKETQYF.

The chain has TRBV2 and TRBJ2-7; 11 bases match TRBD1. Looked up from germline, CDR1 is SNHLY and CDR2 is FYNNEI. Trimming took 10 bases from V and 5 from J; bases not matched to a gene: 13. There are 15 residues in the CDR3. In nucleotides, the CDR3 is TGTGCCACCCAGAGAGGACAGGGGGCCGTCCACGAGCAGTACTTC. Translated: CATQRGQGAVHEQYF. The full variable domain, with the rest looked up from reference TRBV2 and TRBJ2-7, is EPEVTQTPSHQVTQMGQEVILRCVPISNHLYFYWYRQILGQKVEFLVSFYNNEISEKSEIFDDQFSVERPDGSNFTLKIRSTKLEDSAMYFCATQRGQGAVHEQYFGPGTRLTVT.

This chain links TRBV4-1 with TRBJ1-4; the match to TRBD1 covers 8 bases. With 4 bases clipped from V and 6 bases from J, the junction kept 7 bases outside the gene matches. Germline CDR1 MGHRA, CDR2 YSYEKL. The CDR3 is made up of 15 amino acids. The CDR3 sequence: CASSLGQGSYEKLFF. The CDR3 coding sequence is TGCGCCAGCAGCCTCGGACAGGGATCATATGAAAAACTGTTTTTT.

This chain joins TRBV10-3 and TRBJ1-2; 7 bases line up with TRBD1. CDR1 ENHRY and CDR2 SYGVKD come from the germline V gene. The CDR3 runs 12 residues. V gave up 10 bases and J gave up 5 bases; unmatched junction bases: 7. The CDR3 DNA reads TGTGCCACCCTAGACAGGGCATATGGCTACACCTTC. Translating gives CATLDRAYGYTF.

V usage is TRBV27 and J usage is TRBJ2-1; perhaps TRBD1 as D (6 bases). This CDR3 spans 14 amino acids. Trimming removed 2 bases from V and 3 bases from J, with 8 bases in between. The germline V gene has CDR1 MNHEY and CDR2 SMNVEV (reference sequence). The CDR3 protein is CASSLRTVYNEQFF. CDR3 nucleotides: TGTGCCAGCAGTTTACGGACAGTCTACAATGAGCAGTTCTTC.

In DNA, the CDR3 is TGTGCCAGCAGCTTATTGTCAGGACAGGGTGGCGAGCAGTACTTC. It codes for CASSLLSGQGGEQYF. The chain is built from TRBV7-9 and TRBJ2-7; 8 nucleotides align to TRBD1. After removal of 2 bases from V and 6 bases from J, the junction contained 9 bases not matched to a gene. The germline V gene has CDR1 SEHNR and CDR2 FQNEAQ (reference sequence). The CDR3 has 15 residues.

The chain employs TRBV6-2 or TRBV6-3 and TRBJ1-2; 8 nucleotides agree with TRBD1. The CDR3 totals 17 residues. Unmatched junction bases numbered 13, after V lost 0 bases and J lost 7 bases. In germline, CDR1 is MNHEY, CDR2 SVGEGT. As DNA, the CDR3 is TGTGCCAGCAGTTACTCCCGATACGAGGACAGGGCCTCTGGCTACACCTTC. It yields the protein CASSYSRYEDRASGYTF.